The sequence of this T cell receptor (beta chain) was determined in a study of blood T cell repertoires in COVID-19. Study as a whole: Samples came from the United States, Italy and Spain, spanning acute and convalescent COVID-19.

Enrolment of Seattle patients took place during active infection, and they were followed longitudinally. Germline assignment: CDR1 MNHNS and CDR2 SASEGT. This CDR3 contains 15 residues. About this clone itself: One end of the junction fails to match germline, which may point to a read error.

Under the authors' procedure: Reference gene primer amplification yielded estimated nucleated cell counts. TCRdb keeps only in-frame clones here, not all; method: immunoSEQ multiplex PCR. That table gives V, J and clone size, and the DNA gave D and trimming. The sample contains approximately 260,000 clones, 75% to 90% of which appear only once. The sample consisted of peripheral blood. This receptor was obtained from a woman aged 70-85 years with COVID-19, enrolled during active disease. The chain links TRBV6-1 to TRBJ2-7; 8 bases fit TRBD1. CDR3 bases: TGTGCCAGCAGAGAAGGGGACAGGCGTTCCTACGAGCAGTACTTC. Translation gives CASREGDRRSYEQYF.